Presented here are 15 T cell receptor beta chains from one specimen sequenced in a study of CD8 T cells in ankylosing spondylitis. TCRdb re-analysed the 5' RACE reads in MiXCR, keeping a single row per CDR3 protein. The table has roughly 46,000 distinct CDR3 sequences, 3% to 4.5% seen once; the top ten hold approximately 4%. The sequencing sample was made of blood, either unsorted or a sorted T cell fraction (not recorded which). The receptors originated from a female donor with ankylosing spondylitis or in good health (not recorded which).

This clonotype came up many times. The V call is TRBV9, the J call TRBJ2-5, with 13 bases identical to TRBD2. Unmatched junction bases numbered 7, after V lost 3 bases and J lost 5 bases. Germline V gives CDR1 SGDLS, CDR2 YYNGEE. The CDR3 runs 16 residues. The chain's CDR3 is CASSAPGLAGHETQYF. Written as DNA, the CDR3 is TGTGCCAGCAGCGCTCCGGGACTAGCGGGGCACGAGACCCAGTACTTC.

This clonotype has a count of ten or more. This chain joins TRBV9 and TRBJ1-1; D uncertain. Trimming pared 1 base from V and 0 bases from J, leaving 10 bases between. CDR3 length: 15 residues. The germline V gene has CDR1 SGDLS and CDR2 YYNGEE. The DNA of the CDR3 is TGTGCCAGCAGCGTACTGCCGTCGATGAACACTGAAGCTTTCTTT. This encodes CASSVLPSMNTEAFF.

This clonotype was observed at least ten times. The V call is TRBV9, the J call TRBJ2-1; 7 nucleotides line up with TRBD2. Trimming took 3 bases from V and 2 from J; bases not matched to a gene: 2. Germline loops: CDR1 SGDLS, CDR2 YYNGEE. CDR3 size: 14 residues. The CDR3 bases are TGTGCCAGCAGCGGGCGGGGGACCTACAATGAGCAGTTCTTC. Its protein is CASSGRGTYNEQFF.

In this sample, this clonotype turned up many times. J is TRBJ2-3 and V is TRBV9; 8 nucleotides line up with TRBD2. There are 16 residues in the CDR3. In germline, CDR1 is SGDLS, CDR2 YYNGEE. V shed 3 bases and J 0 bases; nucleotides not matched to a gene: 6. The DNA of the CDR3 is TGTGCCAGCAGCGATATAGCGGGAACTAGCACAGATACGCAGTATTTT. It is translated as CASSDIAGTSTDTQYF.

This clonotype was observed many times. The chain has TRBV9 and TRBJ2-1, with 7 bases lining up with TRBD2. Trimming removed 1 base from V and 0 bases from J; junction bases left unmatched: 4. Germline V gives CDR1 SGDLS, CDR2 YYNGEE. This CDR3 contains 16 residues. The chain's CDR3 is CASSVSAGSSYNEQFF. CDR3 sequence (DNA): TGTGCCAGCAGCGTATCAGCGGGGAGCTCCTACAATGAGCAGTTCTTC.

For this clonotype: A much larger clone differs from this one at a single base, so this may be a read error. The J gene is TRBJ2-5, the V gene TRBV9; D perhaps matches TRBD1 (6 bases). The germline gives CDR1 SGDLS, CDR2 YYNGEE. The V end was cut by 2 bases, the J end by 7 bases, with 12 bases between. The CDR3 spans 13 residues. In nucleotides, the CDR3 is TGTGCCAGCAGCGTCACAGGGTCGGGGACCCAGTACTTC. Translating gives CASSVTGSGTQYF.

This clonotype was recorded many times. The chain carries TRBV9 and TRBJ1-2; 7 nucleotides line up with TRBD1. After removal of 0 bases from V and 2 bases from J, the junction contained 4 bases not matched to a gene. The CDR3 has 15 amino acids. Germline assignment: CDR1 SGDLS and CDR2 YYNGEE. The CDR3 sequence: CASSVGTGVNYGYTF. The CDR3 DNA is TGTGCCAGCAGCGTAGGGACAGGAGTGAACTATGGCTACACCTTC.

This clonotype was detected many times. The chain joins TRBV9 to TRBJ1-2; D ambiguous. Trimming took 3 bases from V and 0 from J, leaving 12 bases between them. The germline gives CDR1 SGDLS, CDR2 YYNGEE. This CDR3 contains 15 residues. In DNA, the CDR3 is TGTGCCAGCAGCGCATACCCACTTGCTAACTATGGCTACACCTTC. The encoded protein is CASSAYPLANYGYTF.

This clonotype has a count of ten or more. This chain uses TRBV9 with TRBJ2-2, with 11 nucleotides matching TRBD1. J lost 5 bases, V lost 5 bases, and 5 bases had no gene match. Germline assignment: CDR1 SGDLS and CDR2 YYNGEE. The CDR3 spans 15 residues. The CDR3 here is CASRAGQGATGELFF. CDR3 DNA sequence: TGTGCCAGCAGGGCCGGACAGGGGGCGACCGGGGAGCTGTTTTTT. The entire variable domain, with the rest obtained from reference TRBV9 and TRBJ2-2, is as follows: DSGVTQTPKHLITATGQRVTLRCSPRSGDLSVYWYQQSLDQGLQFLIQYYNGEERAKGNILERFSAQQFPDLHSELNLSSLELGDSALYFCASRAGQGATGELFFGEGSRLTVL.

Ten or more counts support this clonotype. This chain connects TRBV9 to TRBJ2-5, with 10 bases that match TRBD2. Germline CDR1 reads SGDLS; CDR2 reads YYNGEE. J gave up 1 base and V 2 bases, and 5 bases lay outside the gene matches. This CDR3 has 16 amino acids. CDR3 bases: TGTGCCAGCAGCGTTACAGCGGGGGGGTCCCAAGAGACCCAGTACTTC. Its protein product is CASSVTAGGSQETQYF.

Sample share makes this clonotype medium-sized. This chain links TRBV9 with TRBJ1-1; D possibly corresponds to TRBD1 (6 bases). The CDR3 is 17 residues long. The V end was cut by 7 bases, the J end by 0 bases, with 22 bases between. Germline lookup yields CDR1 SGDLS and CDR2 YYNGEE. CDR3 coding DNA: TGTGCCAGCTCCCTAGAGGGGGGGACATGGATGAACACTGAAGCTTTCTTT. Its translation is CASSLEGGTWMNTEAFF.

This clonotype was seen at least ten times. The CDR3 reads CASSVATGRSGNTIYF. The CDR3 DNA sequence: TGTGCCAGCAGCGTCGCGACAGGGAGGTCTGGAAACACCATATATTTT. V gene TRBV9 combines with J gene TRBJ1-3, with 7 bases fitting TRBD1. V lost 2 bases to trimming and J lost 1 base; unmatched junction nucleotides: 6. CDR1 and CDR2 (germline): SGDLS, YYNGEE. This CDR3 comprises 16 residues.

Many counts were recorded for this clonotype. V usage is TRBV9 and J usage is TRBJ1-2; 11 bases are shared with TRBD1. The J segment lost 6 bases and the V segment lost 0 bases, leaving 4 bases of the junction unmatched. CDR1 is SGDLS and CDR2 is YYNGEE in the germline V gene. The CDR3 is 15 residues long. The CDR3 nucleotides read TGTGCCAGCAGCGTAGGGACAGGGGGCGTCGATGGCTACACCTTC. Translated, it gives CASSVGTGGVDGYTF.

This clonotype has a count of ten or more. V usage is TRBV9 and J usage is TRBJ2-2, with 12 bases aligning to TRBD2. CDR3 length: 18 residues. Germline V gene lookup returns CDR1 SGDLS and CDR2 YYNGEE. With V trimmed by 1 base and J by 2 bases, 6 bases remained unmatched. CDR3 DNA: TGTGCCAGCAGCGTACAACTAGCGGGGGGACCAAACACCGGGGAGCTGTTTTTT. It encodes CASSVQLAGGPNTGELFF.

This clonotype was seen a handful of times. The gene calls are TRBV9 and TRBJ2-3; D gene uncertain. Trimming cost V 0 bases and J 2 bases, with 10 bases left between them. CDR3 length equals 15 residues. The germline CDR1 and CDR2 sequences are SGDLS and YYNGEE. CDR3 sequence (DNA): TGTGCCAGCAGCGTAGAAACGTCCCCCACAGATACGCAGTATTTT. Protein: CASSVETSPTDTQYF.